This T cell receptor beta chain was obtained from a study of blood T cell repertoires in COVID-19. Study summary: PBMCs, B-cell-depleted T cells, or T cells provided the cDNA or gDNA that made up the material.

Here immunoSEQ multiplex PCR was the method, and the copy in TCRdb shows in-frame clones only, minus some. The sample carries around 220,000 clones, roughly 90% recorded once. Cohort assignment relied on participant-reported clinical history. Up to 2 weeks before entering the study, exposed participants had met a COVID-19 case. Germline loops: CDR1 MNHNS, CDR2 SASEGT. The CDR3 is 13 amino acids. V lost 3 bases and J lost 8, with 11 bases in between. The chain couples TRBV6-1 to TRBJ2-1; perhaps TRBD2 as D (5 bases). The TCR comes from a man aged 25 to 40 who had been exposed to COVID-19. Sequencing used PBMCs or T cells enriched from blood (not recorded which). CDR3 nucleotides: TGTGCCAGCAGTGATGAGGGTCTCGATGAGCAGTTCTTC. This translates into CASSDEGLDEQFF.